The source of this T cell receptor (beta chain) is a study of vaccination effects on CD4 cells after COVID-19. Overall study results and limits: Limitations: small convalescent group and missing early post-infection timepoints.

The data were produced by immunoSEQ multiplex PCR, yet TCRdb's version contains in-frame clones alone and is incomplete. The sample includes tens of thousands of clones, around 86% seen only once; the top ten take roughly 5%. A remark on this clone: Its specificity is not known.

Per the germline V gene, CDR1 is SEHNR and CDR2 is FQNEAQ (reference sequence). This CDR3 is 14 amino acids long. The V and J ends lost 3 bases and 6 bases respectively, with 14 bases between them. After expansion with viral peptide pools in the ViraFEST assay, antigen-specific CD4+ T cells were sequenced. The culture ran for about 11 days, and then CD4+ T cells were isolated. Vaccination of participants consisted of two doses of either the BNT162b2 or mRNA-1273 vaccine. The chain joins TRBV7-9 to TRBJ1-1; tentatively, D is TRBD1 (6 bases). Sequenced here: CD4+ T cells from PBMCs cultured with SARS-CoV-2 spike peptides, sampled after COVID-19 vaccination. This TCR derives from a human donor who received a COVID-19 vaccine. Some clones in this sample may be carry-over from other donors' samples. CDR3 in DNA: TGTGCCAGCAGCTTCTCCCCACAGGGCCCTGAAGCTTTCTTT. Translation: CASSFSPQGPEAFF.